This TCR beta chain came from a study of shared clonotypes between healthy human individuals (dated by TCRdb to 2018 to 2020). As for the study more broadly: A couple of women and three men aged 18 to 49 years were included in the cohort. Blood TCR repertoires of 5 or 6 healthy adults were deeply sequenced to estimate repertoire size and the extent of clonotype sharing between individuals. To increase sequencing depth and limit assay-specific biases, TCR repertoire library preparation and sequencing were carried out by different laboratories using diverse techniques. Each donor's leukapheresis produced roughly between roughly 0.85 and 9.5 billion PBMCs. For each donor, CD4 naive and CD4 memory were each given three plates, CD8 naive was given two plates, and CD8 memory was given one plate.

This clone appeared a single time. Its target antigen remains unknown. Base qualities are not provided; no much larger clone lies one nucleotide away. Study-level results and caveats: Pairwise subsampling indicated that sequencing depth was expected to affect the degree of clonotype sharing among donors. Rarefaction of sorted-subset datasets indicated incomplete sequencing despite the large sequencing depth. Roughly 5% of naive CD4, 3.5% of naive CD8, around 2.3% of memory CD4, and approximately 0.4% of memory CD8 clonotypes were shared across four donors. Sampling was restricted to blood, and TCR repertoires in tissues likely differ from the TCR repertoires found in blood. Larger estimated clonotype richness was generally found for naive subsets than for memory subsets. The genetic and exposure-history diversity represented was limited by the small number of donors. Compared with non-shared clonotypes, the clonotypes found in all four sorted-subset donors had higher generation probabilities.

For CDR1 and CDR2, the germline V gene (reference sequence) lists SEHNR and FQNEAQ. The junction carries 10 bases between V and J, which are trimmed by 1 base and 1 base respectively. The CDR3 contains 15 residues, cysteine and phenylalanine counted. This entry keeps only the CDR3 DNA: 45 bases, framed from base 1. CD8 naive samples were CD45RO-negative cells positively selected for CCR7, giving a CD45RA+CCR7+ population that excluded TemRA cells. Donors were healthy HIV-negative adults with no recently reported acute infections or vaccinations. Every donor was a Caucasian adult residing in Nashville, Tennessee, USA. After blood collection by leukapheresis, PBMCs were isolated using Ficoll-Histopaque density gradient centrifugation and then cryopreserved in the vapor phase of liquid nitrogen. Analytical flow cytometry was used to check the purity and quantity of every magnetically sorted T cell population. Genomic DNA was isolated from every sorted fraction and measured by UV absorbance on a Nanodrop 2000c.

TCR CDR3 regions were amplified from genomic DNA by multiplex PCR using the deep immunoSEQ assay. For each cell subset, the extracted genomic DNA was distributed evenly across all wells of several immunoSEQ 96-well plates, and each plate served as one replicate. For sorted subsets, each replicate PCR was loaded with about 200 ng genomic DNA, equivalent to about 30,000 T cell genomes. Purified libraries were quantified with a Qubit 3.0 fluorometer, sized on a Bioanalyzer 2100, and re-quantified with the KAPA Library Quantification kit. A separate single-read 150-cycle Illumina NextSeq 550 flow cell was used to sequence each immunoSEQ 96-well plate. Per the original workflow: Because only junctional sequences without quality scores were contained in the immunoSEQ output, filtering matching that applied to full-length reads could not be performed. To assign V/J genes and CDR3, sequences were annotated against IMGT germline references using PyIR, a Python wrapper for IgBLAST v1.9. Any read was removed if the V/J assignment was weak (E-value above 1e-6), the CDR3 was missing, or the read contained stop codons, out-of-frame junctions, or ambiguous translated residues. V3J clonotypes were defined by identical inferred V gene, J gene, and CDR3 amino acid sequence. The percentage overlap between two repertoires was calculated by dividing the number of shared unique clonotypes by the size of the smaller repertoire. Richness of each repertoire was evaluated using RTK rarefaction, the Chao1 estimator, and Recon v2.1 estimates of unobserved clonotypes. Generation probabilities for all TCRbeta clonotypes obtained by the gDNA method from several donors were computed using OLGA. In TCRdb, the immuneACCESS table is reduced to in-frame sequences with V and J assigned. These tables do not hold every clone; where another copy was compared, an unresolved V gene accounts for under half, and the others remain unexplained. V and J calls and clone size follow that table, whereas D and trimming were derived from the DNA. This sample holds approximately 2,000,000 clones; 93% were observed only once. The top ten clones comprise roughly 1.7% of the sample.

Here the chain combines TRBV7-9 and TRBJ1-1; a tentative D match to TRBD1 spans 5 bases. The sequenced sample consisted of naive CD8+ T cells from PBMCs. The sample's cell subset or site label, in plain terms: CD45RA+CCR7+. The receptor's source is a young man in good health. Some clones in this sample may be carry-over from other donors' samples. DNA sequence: TGTGCCAGCAGCTTAGGTCCGGGGGGGAACACTGAAGCTTTCTTT. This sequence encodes CASSLGPGGNTEAFF.